The 3 T cell receptor beta chains given below trace back to one sample, sequenced in a study of shared clonotypes between healthy human individuals. Assay used: immunoSEQ multiplex PCR; TCRdb lists only in-frame clones, some missing. The sample lists 550,000 to 850,000 clones; just under 75% were seen once. Sequenced sample: memory CD4+ T cells sorted from blood. Subset given: CD45RA-negative fraction. The receptor source for this set is a woman aged 25-40 years in good health.

CDR3 in amino acids: CASRATGTSGRTGELFF. The CDR3 nucleotides read TGCGCCAGCAGAGCAACCGGGACTAGCGGGAGAACCGGGGAGCTGTTTTTT. The rearrangement uses TRBV10-2 and TRBJ2-2; TRBD2 agrees at 14 bases. Germline CDR1 and CDR2: WSHSY and SAAADI. V lost 6 bases and J lost 5; bases outside the gene matches: 8. The CDR3 is 17 amino acids.

The V and J genes are TRBV18 and TRBJ1-1, with TRBD1 matching over 7 bases. The CDR3 runs 17 residues. Germline trimming cut 6 bases from V and 4 bases from J; bases unmatched to any gene: 17. CDR1 KGHSH and CDR2 LQKENI come from the germline V gene. As DNA, the CDR3 is TGTGCCAGCTCGCCGAACCGTTCAACAGGGGATTGCACTGAAGCTTTCTTT. Amino acids: CASSPNRSTGDCTEAFF.

This chain uses TRBV5-4 with TRBJ2-4; D may match TRBD1 or TRBD2 (5 bases each). Germline CDR1 is SGHNT and CDR2 is YYREEE (reference sequence). V lost 5 bases and J 8 bases, leaving 17 bases between the germline ends. The CDR3 consists of 14 residues. The CDR3 region has the DNA TGTGCCAGCAGGCCCGGGACGGCTGAGGACATTCAGTACTTC. It specifies CASRPGTAEDIQYF.